This T cell receptor beta chain was identified during a study of CD8+CD57+ T cells in acquired aplastic anemia. The wider study: DNA from sorted CD4+ and CD8+ cells averaged approximately 3.5 ug. General study findings and limits: Patients and controls turned out to have 25 to 30 CD8+ CDR3 sequences in common.

It was genomic DNA that served as the template for profiling TCR beta VDJ and CDR3. TCRdb used MiXCR to reprocess the reads, holding one entry per CDR3 protein. Among about 180,000 distinct CDR3 sequences listed, roughly 48% were seen once. Note on this clonotype: What it binds is unknown.

Sequencing was done on patients that had shown CD8+CD57+ cell expansion by flow cytometry. The TCR originated in a human donor with aplastic anemia. Material for sequencing was sorted CD4+, CD8+, or CD8+CD57+ T cells (not recorded which) from PBMCs.

The DNA for the CDR3 is TGTGCCAGCATTGACGACAGGGGGGACTATGGCTACACCTTC. This encodes CASIDDRGDYGYTF. The chain joins TRBV6-1 to TRBJ1-2; TRBD1 agrees at 9 bases. This CDR3 spans 14 amino acids. The J segment lost 3 bases and the V segment lost 7 bases, leaving 6 bases of the junction unmatched. Germline CDR1 is MNHNS and CDR2 is SASEGT.